This T cell receptor (beta chain) was sequenced in a study of T cell changes during pregnancy in multiple sclerosis. For this clone: Relative to the germline gene, one junction end is altered; a read error may explain this.

Looked up from germline, CDR1 is SNHLY and CDR2 is FYNNEI. The CDR3 runs to 15 residues. TCRdb's copy holds only in-frame clones and misses some; the assay was immunoSEQ multiplex PCR. This sample has 25,000 to 35,000 clones, with around 90% found just once. The chain combines TRBV2 with TRBJ1-5; TRBD1 aligns across 7 bases. The TCR comes from a female donor in good health, enrolled as a control in a pregnancy study. Sample: CD4+ T cells from peripheral blood mononuclear cells, taken in the first trimester of pregnancy. CDR3: CASSVMDRRGQAQHF. The CDR3 coding sequence is TGTGCCAGCAGTGTGATGGACAGGAGGGGTCAGGCCCAGCATTTT.